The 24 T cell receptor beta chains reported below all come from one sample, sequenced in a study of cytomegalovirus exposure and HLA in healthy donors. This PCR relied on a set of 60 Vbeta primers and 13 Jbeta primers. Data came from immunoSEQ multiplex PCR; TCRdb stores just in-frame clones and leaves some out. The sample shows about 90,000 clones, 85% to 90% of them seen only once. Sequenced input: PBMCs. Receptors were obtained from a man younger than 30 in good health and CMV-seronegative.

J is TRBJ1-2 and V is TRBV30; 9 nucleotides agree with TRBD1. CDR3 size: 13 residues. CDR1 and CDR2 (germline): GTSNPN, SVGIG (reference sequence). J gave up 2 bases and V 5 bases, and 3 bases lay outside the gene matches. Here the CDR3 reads CAWRTGANYGYTF. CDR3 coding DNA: TGTGCCTGGCGGACAGGGGCGAACTATGGCTACACCTTC.

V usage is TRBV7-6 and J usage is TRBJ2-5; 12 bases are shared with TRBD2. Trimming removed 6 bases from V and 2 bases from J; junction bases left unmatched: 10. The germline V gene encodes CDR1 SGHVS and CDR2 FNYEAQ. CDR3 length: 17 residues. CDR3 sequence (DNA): TGTGCCAGCAGGAGAGGACTAGCGGGGACATTACAAGAGACCCAGTACTTC. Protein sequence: CASRRGLAGTLQETQYF.

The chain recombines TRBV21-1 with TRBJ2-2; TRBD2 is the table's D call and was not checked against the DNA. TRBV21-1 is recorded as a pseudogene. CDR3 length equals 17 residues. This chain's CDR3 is CASSKSKLAGKNGELFF. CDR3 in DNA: TGTGCCAGCAGCAAATCCAAACTAGCGGGTAAAAACGGGGAGCTGTTTTTT.

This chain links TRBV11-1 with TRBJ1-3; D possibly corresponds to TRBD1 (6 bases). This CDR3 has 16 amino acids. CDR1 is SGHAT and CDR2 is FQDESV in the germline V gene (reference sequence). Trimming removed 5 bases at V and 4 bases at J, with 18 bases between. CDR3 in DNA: TGTGCCAGCAGCCGTGACCTAACAGGGATCGGAAACACCATATATTTT. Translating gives CASSRDLTGIGNTIYF. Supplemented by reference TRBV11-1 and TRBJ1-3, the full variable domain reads EAEVAQSPRYKITEKSQAVAFWCDPISGHATLYWYRQILGQGPELLVQFQDESVVDDSQLPKDRFSAERLKGVDSTLKIQPAELGDSAMYLCASSRDLTGIGNTIYFGEGSWLTVV.

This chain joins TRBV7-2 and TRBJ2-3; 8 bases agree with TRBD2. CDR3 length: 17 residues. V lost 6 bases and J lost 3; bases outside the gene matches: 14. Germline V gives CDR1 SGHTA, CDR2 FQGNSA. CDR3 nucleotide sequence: TGTGCCAGCAGGCAGGTGGGCGGCGGGAGGATAACAGATACGCAGTATTTT. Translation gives CASRQVGGGRITDTQYF.

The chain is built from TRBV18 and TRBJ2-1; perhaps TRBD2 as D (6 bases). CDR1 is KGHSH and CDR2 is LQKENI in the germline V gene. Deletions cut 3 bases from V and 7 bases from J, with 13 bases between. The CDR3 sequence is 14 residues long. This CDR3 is CASSPGETRNEQFF. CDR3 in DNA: TGTGCCAGCTCACCTGGTGAGACTAGGAATGAGCAGTTCTTC.

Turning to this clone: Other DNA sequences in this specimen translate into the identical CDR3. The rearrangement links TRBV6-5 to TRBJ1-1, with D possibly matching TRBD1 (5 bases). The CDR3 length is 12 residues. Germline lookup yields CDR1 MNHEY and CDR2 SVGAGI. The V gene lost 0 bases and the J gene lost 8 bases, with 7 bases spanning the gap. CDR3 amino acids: CASSYSGGEAFF. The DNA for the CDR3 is TGTGCCAGCAGTTACTCCGGGGGAGAAGCTTTCTTT.

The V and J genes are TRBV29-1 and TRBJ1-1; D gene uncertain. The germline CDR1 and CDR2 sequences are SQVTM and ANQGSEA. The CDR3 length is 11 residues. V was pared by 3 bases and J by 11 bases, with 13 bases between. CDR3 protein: CSVEVPGTAFF. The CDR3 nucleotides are TGCAGCGTTGAGGTTCCCGGTACGGCTTTCTTT.

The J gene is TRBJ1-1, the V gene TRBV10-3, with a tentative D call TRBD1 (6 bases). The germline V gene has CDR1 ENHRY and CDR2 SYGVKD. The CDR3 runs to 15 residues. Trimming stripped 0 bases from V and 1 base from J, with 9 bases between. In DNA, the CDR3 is TGTGCCATCAGTGAGTCCGGGACACCGAACACTGAAGCTTTCTTT. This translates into CAISESGTPNTEAFF.

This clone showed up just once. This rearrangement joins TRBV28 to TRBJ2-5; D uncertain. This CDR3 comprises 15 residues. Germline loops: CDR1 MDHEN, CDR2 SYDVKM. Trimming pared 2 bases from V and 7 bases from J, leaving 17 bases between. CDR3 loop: CASSLPPETQVTQYF. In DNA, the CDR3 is TGTGCCAGCAGTTTACCCCCTGAAACCCAGGTGACCCAGTACTTC.

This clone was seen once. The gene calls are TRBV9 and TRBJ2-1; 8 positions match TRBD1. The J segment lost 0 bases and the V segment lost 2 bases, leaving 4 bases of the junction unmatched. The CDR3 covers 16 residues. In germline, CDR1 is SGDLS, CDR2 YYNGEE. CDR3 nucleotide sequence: TGTGCCAGCAGCGTGAGGGACAGGAGCTCCTACAATGAGCAGTTCTTC. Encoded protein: CASSVRDRSSYNEQFF.

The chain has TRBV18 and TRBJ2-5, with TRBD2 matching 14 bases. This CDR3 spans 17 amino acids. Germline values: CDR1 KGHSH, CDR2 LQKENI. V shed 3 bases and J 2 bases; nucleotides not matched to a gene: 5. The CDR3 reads CASSPIGLAGGQETQYF. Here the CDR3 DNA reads TGTGCCAGCTCACCGATCGGACTAGCGGGAGGTCAAGAGACCCAGTACTTC. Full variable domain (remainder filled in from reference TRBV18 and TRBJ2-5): NAGVMQNPRHLVRRRGQEARLRCSPMKGHSHVYWYRQLPEEGLKFMVYLQKENIIDESGMPKERFSAEFPKEGPSILRIQQVVRGDSAAYFCASSPIGLAGGQETQYFGPGTRLLVL.

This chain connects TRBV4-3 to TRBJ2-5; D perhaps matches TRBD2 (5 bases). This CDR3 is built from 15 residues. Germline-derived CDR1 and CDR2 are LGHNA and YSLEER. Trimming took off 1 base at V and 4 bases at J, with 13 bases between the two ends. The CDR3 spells CASSQGDGVPETQYF. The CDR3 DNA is TGCGCCAGCAGCCAAGGCGACGGGGTTCCAGAGACCCAGTACTTC.

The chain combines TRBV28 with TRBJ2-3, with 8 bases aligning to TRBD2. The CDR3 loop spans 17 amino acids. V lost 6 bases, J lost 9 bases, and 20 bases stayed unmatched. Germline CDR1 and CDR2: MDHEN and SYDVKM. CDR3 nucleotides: TGTGCCAGCAGCCCTCCTAGGGGTAGCGGGGCGGATACGACGCAGTATTTT. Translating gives CASSPPRGSGADTTQYF. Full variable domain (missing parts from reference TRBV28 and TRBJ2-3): DVKVTQSSRYLVKRTGEKVFLECVQDMDHENMFWYRQDPGLGLRLIYFSYDVKMKEKGDIPEGYSVSREKKERFSLILESASTNQTSMYLCASSPPRGSGADTTQYFGPGTRLTVL.

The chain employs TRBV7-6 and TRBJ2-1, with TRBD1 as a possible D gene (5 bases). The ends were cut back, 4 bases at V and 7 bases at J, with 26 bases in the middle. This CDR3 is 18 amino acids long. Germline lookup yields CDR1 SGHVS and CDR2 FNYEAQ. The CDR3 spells CASSSSLGPPTDKNEQFF. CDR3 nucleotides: TGTGCCAGCAGCTCAAGTTTAGGGCCTCCGACAGACAAGAATGAGCAGTTCTTC.

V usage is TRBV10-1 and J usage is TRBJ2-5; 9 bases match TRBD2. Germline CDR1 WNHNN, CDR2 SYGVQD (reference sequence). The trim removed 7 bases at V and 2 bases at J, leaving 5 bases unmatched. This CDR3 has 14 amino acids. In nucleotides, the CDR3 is TGCGCCAGCATGGAGCGGGAGGCACAAGAGACCCAGTACTTC. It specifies CASMEREAQETQYF.

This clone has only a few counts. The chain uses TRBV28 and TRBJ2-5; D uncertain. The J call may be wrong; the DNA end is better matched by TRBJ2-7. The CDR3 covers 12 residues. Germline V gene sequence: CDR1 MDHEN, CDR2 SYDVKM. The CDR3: CASSFTSAEQYF. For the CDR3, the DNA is TGTGCCAGCAGTTTTACAAGCGCCGAGCAGTACTTC.

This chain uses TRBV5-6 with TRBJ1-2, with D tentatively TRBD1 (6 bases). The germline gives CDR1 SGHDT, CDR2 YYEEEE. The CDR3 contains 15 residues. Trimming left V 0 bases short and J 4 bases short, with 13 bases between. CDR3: CASSLASTGTYGYTF. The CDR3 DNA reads TGTGCCAGCAGCTTGGCAAGCACAGGGACCTATGGCTACACCTTC.

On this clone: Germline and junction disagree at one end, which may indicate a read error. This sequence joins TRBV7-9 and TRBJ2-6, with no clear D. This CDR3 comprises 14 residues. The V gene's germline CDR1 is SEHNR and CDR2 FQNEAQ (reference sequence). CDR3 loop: CAGSSLSGANVLTF. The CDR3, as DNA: TGTGCCGGCAGCTCCTTGTCTGGGGCCAACGTCCTGACTTTC.

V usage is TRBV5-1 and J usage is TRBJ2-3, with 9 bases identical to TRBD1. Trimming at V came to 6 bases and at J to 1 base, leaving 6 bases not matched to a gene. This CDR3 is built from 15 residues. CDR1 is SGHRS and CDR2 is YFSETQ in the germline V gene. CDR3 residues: CASNYRGPRTDTQYF. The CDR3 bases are TGCGCCAGCAACTACAGGGGGCCCCGCACAGATACGCAGTATTTT. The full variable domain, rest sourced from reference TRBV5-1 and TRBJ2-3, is KAGVTQTPRYLIKTRGQQVTLSCSPISGHRSVSWYQQTPGQGLQFLFEYFSETQRNKGNFPGRFSGRQFSNSRSEMNVSTLELGDSALYLCASNYRGPRTDTQYFGPGTRLTVL.

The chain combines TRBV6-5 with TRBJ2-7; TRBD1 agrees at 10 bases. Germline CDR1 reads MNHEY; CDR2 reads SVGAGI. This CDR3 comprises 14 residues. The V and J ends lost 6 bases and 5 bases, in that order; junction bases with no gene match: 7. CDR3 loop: CASRAGQGVDEQYF. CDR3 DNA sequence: TGTGCCAGCAGGGCCGGACAGGGGGTGGACGAGCAGTACTTC.

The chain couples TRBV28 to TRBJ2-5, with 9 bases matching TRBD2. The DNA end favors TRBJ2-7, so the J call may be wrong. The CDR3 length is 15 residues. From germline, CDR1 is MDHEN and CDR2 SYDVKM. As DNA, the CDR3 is TGTGCCAGCAGTTTAGTGTTCCGCGGGAGGGACGAGCAGTACTTC. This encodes CASSLVFRGRDEQYF.

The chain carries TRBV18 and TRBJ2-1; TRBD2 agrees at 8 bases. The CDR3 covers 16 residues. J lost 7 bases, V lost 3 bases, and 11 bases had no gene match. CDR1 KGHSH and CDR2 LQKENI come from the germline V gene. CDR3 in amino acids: CASSPPGVAGINEQFF. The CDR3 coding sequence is TGTGCCAGCTCACCCCCGGGGGTAGCGGGAATTAATGAGCAGTTCTTC.

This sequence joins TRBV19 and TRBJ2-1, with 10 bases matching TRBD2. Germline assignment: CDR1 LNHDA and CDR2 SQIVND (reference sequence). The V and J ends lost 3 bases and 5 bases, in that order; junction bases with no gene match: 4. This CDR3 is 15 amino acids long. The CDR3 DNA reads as TGTGCCAGTAGTATCCTAGCGGGAGTGGACAATGAGCAGTTCTTC. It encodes CASSILAGVDNEQFF.